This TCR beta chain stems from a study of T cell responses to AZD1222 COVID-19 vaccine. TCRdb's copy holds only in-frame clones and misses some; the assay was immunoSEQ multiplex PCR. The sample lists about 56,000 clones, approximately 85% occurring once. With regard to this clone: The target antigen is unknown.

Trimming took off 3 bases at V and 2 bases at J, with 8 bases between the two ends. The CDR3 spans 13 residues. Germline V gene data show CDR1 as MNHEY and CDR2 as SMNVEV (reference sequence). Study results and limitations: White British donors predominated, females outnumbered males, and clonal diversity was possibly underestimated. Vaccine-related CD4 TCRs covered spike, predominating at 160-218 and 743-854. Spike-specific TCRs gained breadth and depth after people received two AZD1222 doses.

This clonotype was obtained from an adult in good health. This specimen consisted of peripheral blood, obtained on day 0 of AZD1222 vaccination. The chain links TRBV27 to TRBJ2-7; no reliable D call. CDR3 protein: CASSLKPTYEQYF. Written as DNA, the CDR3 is TGTGCCAGCAGTTTGAAACCCACCTACGAGCAGTACTTC.